This entry is about one T cell receptor (beta chain). Its target is unknown. The data belong to a study of regulatory T cells in long-lasting Graves disease. Study-level findings and limits: Among samples with persistent disease, TRBV28, TRBJ1-2 and TRBJ2-5 were favored. Newly diagnosed Graves' patients exceeded persistent ones in TCR diversity.

iRepertoire HTBI primers and Arm-PCR of CDR3 regions built TCR beta libraries. MiXCR was run by TCRdb on the multiplex PCR reads, yielding one entry per CDR3 protein. Altogether 650,000 to 700,000 distinct CDR3 sequences are present, around 30% being singletons, with the ten largest covering 40% to 55%. Time point indicated: persistent/refractory GD, antithyroid drugs over 5 years with positive TRAb. With RNA extracted from PBMCs as input, the TCR library was made. Diagnosis followed American Thyroid Association guidelines for Graves' disease. The ends lost 2 bases at V and 2 bases at J; junction bases unmatched: 5. Germline V CDR1 and CDR2: ENHRY, SYGVKD. This CDR3 is built from 15 residues.

The rearrangement links TRBV10-3 to TRBJ1-2, with TRBD1 identical over 7 bases. The sequence came from a female donor with Graves disease. The input for sequencing was peripheral blood mononuclear cells (PBMCs), taken when the disease was refractory, from a patient treated with antithyroid drugs. The CDR3 protein is CAISEGTASNYGYTF. CDR3 in DNA: TGTGCCATCAGTGAGGGGACAGCCTCCAACTATGGCTACACCTTC.